This T cell receptor (beta chain) was identified in a study of cytomegalovirus exposure and HLA in healthy donors. Overall study findings and caveats: Immune exposure data for these donors was limited to CMV serostatus. A likely sequencing artifact accounted for one observed cluster of highly shared sequence variants.

The germline CDR1 and CDR2 sequences are LNHDA and SQIVND (reference sequence). The CDR3 contains 14 residues. Germline trimming cut 5 bases from V and 2 bases from J; bases unmatched to any gene: 4. The PCR ran on 60 Vbeta and 13 Jbeta primers. Sequencing was performed with immunoSEQ multiplex PCR; in TCRdb, only in-frame clones are kept and a portion is missing. The sample lists 65,000 or so clones; 70% to 80% were seen once. A remark on this clone: The antigen is not known.

Sequenced input: PBMCs. V is TRBV19 and J is TRBJ2-3; 7 bases fit TRBD2. This TCR came from a woman in her forties in good health and CMV-seropositive. CDR3 loop: CASSPSGATDTQYF. The CDR3 DNA follows: TGTGCCAGTAGTCCAAGCGGGGCCACAGATACGCAGTATTTT. Full variable domain (missing parts from reference TRBV19 and TRBJ2-3): DGGITQSPKYLFRKEGQNVTLSCEQNLNHDAMYWYRQDPGQGLRLIYYSQIVNDFQKGDIAEGYSVSREKKESFPLTVTSAQKNPTAFYLCASSPSGATDTQYFGPGTRLTVL.